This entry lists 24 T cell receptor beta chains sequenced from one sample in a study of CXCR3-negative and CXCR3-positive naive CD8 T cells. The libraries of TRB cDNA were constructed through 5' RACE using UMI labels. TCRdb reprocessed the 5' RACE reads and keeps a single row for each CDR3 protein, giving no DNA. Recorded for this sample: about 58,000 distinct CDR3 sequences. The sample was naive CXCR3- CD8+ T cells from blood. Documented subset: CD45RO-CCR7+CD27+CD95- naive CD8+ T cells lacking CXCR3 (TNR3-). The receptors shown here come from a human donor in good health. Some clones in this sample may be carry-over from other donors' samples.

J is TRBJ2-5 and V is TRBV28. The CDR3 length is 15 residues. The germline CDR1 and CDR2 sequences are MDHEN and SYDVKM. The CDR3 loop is CASSFLIGNQETQYF.

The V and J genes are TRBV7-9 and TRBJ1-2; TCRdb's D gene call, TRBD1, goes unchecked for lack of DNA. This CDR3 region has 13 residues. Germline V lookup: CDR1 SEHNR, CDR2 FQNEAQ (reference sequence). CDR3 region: CASSLPGPPGYTF.

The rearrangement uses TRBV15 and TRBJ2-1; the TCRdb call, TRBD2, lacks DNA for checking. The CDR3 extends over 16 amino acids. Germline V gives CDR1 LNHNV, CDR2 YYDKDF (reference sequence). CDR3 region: CATSRDWAWADNEQFF.

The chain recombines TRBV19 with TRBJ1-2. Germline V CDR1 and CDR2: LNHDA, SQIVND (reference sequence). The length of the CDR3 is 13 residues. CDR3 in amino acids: CASSPALNGGYTF.

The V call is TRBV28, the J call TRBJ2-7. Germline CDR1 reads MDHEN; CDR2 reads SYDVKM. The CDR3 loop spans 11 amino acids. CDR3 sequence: CASSLIAEQYF.

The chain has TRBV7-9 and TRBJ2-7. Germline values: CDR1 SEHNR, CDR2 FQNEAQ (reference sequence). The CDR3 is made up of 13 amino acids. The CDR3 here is CASSIERDYEQYF.

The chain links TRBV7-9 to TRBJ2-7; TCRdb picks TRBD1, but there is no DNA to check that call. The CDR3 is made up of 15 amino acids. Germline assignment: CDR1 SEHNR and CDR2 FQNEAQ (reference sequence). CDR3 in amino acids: CASSHRDGNSYEQYF.

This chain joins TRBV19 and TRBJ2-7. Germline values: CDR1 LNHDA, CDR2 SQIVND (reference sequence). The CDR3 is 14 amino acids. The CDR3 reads CASSLIGNSYEQYF.

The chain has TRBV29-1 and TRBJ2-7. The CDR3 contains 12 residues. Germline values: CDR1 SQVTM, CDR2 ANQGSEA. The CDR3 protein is CSVGGGPYEQYF.

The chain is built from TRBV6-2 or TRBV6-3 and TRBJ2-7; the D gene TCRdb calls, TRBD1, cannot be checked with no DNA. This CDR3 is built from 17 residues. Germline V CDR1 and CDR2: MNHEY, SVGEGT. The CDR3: CASSYGRQGRPIYEQYF.

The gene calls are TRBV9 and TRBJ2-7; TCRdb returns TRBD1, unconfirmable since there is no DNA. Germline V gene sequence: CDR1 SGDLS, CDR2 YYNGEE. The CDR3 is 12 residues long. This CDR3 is CASSPQGNEQYF.

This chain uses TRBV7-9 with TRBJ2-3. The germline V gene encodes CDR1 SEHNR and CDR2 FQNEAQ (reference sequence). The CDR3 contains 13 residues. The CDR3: CASSTTQWDTQYF.

The CDR3 loop reads CASSYSTGQGVPHEQYF. The chain couples TRBV6-2 or TRBV6-3 to TRBJ2-7; absent DNA, TCRdb's TRBD1 call cannot be checked. The germline CDR1 and CDR2 sequences are MNHEY and SVGEGT. The CDR3 contains 17 residues.

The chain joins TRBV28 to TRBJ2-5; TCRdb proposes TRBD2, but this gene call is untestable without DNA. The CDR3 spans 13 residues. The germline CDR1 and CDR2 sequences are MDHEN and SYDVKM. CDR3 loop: CASSLRLAETQYF. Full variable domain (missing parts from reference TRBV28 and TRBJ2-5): DVKVTQSSRYLVKRTGEKVFLECVQDMDHENMFWYRQDPGLGLRLIYFSYDVKMKEKGDIPEGYSVSREKKERFSLILESASTNQTSMYLCASSLRLAETQYFGPGTRLLVL.

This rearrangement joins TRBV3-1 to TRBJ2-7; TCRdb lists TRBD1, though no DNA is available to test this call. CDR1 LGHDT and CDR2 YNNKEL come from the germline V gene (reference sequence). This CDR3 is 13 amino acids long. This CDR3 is CASSQWTGYEQYF.

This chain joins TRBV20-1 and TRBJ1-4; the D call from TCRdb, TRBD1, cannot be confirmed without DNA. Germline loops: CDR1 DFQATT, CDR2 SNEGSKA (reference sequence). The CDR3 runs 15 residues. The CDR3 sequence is CSARSGDRPGGKLFF.

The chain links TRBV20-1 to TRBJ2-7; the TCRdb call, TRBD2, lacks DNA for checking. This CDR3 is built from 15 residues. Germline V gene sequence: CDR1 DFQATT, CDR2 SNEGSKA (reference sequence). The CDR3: CSAREPSGAHYEQYF.

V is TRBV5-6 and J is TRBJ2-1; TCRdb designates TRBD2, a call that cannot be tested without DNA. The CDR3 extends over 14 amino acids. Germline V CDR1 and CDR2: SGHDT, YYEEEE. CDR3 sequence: CASSGGLTGHEQFF. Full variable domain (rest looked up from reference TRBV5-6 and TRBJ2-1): DAGVTQSPTHLIKTRGQQVTLRCSPKSGHDTVSWYQQALGQGPQFIFQYYEEEERQRGNFPDRFSGHQFPNYSSELNVNALLLGDSALYLCASSGGLTGHEQFFGPGTRLTVL.

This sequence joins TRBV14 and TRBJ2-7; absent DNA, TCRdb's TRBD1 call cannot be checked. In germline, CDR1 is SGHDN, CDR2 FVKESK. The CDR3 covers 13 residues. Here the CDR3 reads CASSFDRAYEQYF.

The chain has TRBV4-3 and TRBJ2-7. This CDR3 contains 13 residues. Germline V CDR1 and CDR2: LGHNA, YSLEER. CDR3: CASSQERTYEQYF.

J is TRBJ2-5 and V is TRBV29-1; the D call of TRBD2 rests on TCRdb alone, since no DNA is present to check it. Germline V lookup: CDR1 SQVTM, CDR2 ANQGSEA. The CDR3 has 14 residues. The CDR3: CSVDPADRQETQYF.

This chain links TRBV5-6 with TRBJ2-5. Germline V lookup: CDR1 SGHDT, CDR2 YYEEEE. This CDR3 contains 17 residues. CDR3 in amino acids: CASSLDLAGLGIETQYF.

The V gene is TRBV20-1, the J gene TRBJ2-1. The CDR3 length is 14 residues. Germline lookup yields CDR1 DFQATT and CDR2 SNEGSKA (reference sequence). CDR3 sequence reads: CSARGPSENNEQFF.

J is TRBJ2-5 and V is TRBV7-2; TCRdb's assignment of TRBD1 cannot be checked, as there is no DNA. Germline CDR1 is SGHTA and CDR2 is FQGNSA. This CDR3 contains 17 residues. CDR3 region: CASSLAVAGSYQETQYF.